The table lists the clone carrying this TCR beta chain with a count of one. Its antigen is still unknown. TCRdb keeps only in-frame clones here, not all; method: immunoSEQ multiplex PCR. This sample has over 2 million clones, with approximately 90% found just once. Those who donated, Caucasian adults without exception, all lived in Nashville, Tennessee. This specimen comes from a study of shared clonotypes between healthy human individuals. This CDR3 spans 15 amino acids. Trimming removed 1 base at V and 3 bases at J, with 10 bases between. CDR1 MNHNS and CDR2 SASEGT come from the germline V gene. Study outcomes and limitations: All-four-donor shared clonotypes had higher generation probabilities than non-shared clonotypes did.

This clonotype originated in a man aged 18 to 35 in good health. Some clones in this sample may be carry-over from other donors' samples. The V gene is TRBV6-1, the J gene TRBJ2-1; D not resolved. Sequencing was carried out using naive CD4+ T cells from PBMCs. Documented subset: CD45RA+ positively selected. CDR3 nucleotides: TGTGCCAGCAGTGAAGAGGTGATTAACTACAATGAGCAGTTCTTC. Protein sequence: CASSEEVINYNEQFF.